This T cell receptor beta chain was captured in a study of blood T cell repertoires in COVID-19. Overall study context: The study drew acute and convalescent COVID-19 samples from the United States, Italy and Spain. PBMCs, B-cell-depleted T cells, or T cells provided the cDNA or gDNA that made up the material.

V dropped 2 bases and J dropped 8 bases, with 18 bases sitting between them. The length of the CDR3 is 16 residues. Per the germline V gene, CDR1 is ENHRY and CDR2 is SYGVKD. The authors' processing: Nucleated cell counts were estimated from reference gene primer amplification. The protocol was immunoSEQ multiplex PCR, while the TCRdb copy is restricted to in-frame clones and leaves out a portion. The V and J calls and clone size were taken over from that table, and D and trimming were inferred from the DNA. The data contain 150,000 to 200,000 clones, roughly 80% of them seen just once; the ten biggest clones take up roughly a fifth.

The receptor was derived from a woman of 80 years or more with acute or convalescent COVID-19. The material sequenced was peripheral blood. The V gene is TRBV10-3, the J gene TRBJ1-4; maybe TRBD1 (6 bases). The CDR3 protein is CAISETPPETGEKLFF. As DNA, the CDR3 is TGTGCCATCAGTGAGACTCCCCCGGAAACAGGGGAAAAACTGTTTTTT.